A selection of T cell receptor beta chains follows, all from one sample in a study of cytomegalovirus exposure and HLA in healthy donors. Assay: immunoSEQ multiplex PCR; the TCRdb copy retains only in-frame clones and omits some. The repertoire holds roughly 250,000 clones, with just under 85% as singletons. The material sequenced was PBMCs. The receptors originated from a woman in her forties in good health and CMV-seropositive. CDR3s include the opening cysteine and the closing phenylalanine or tryptophan. The D gene is left open where the match is weak. For some rows the clone size is stated as once, few or many, or as a class when expanded; others skip it.

D: .
V: TRBV11-2
length: 14
J: TRBJ2-5
size: .
CDR3: CASSLSRRGETQYF
DNA: TGTGCCAGCAGCTTAAGTCGCAGGGGAGAGACCCAGTACTTC

D: TRBD1
V: TRBV9
length: 17
J: TRBJ1-6
size: few
CDR3: CASSPGRTGTYNSPLHF
DNA: TGTGCCAGCAGCCCCGGTAGGACAGGGACCTATAATTCACCCCTCCACTTT

D: .
V: TRBV30
length: 15
J: TRBJ1-5
size: .
CDR3: CAWSPRAVGSQPQHF
DNA: TGTGCCTGGAGTCCCCGGGCCGTCGGGAGTCAGCCCCAGCATTTT

D: TRBD1
V: TRBV6-5
length: 16
J: TRBJ1-3
size: few
CDR3: CASSYSTGTSGNTIYF
DNA: TGTGCCAGCAGTTACTCGACAGGGACCTCTGGAAACACCATATATTTT

D: .
V: TRBV6-1
length: 14
J: TRBJ1-1
size: .
CDR3: CASSEFAENTEAFF
DNA: TGTGCCAGCAGTGAGTTTGCGGAGAACACTGAAGCTTTCTTT

D: .
V: TRBV30
length: 14
J: TRBJ1-2
size: .
CDR3: CAWSVVRTLTGYTF
DNA: TGTGCCTGGAGTGTAGTTCGGACTTTAACTGGCTACACCTTC

D: .
V: TRBV7-9
length: 13
J: TRBJ1-1
size: .
CDR3: CASSLGQLREAFF
DNA: TGTGCCAGCAGCTTAGGACAGTTAAGAGAAGCTTTCTTT

D: .
V: TRBV7-6
length: 13
J: TRBJ2-3
size: once
CDR3: CASSLGSGFPQYF
DNA: TGTGCCAGCAGCTTAGGAAGTGGCTTTCCGCAGTATTTT

D: .
V: TRBV7-2
length: 13
J: TRBJ2-1
size: .
CDR3: CASSYDILVEQFF
DNA: TGTGCCAGCAGCTATGACATTTTGGTTGAGCAGTTCTTC

D: .
V: TRBV6-1
length: 13
J: TRBJ1-5
size: .
CDR3: CASRRELYQPQHF
DNA: TGTGCCAGCAGGCGTGAATTGTATCAGCCCCAGCATTTT

D: TRBD1
V: TRBV19
length: 13
J: TRBJ2-3
size: once
CDR3: CASSRTGEDTQYF
DNA: TGTGCCAGTAGTCGGACAGGGGAAGATACGCAGTATTTT

D: TRBD1
V: TRBV5-6
length: 18
J: TRBJ1-3
size: few
CDR3: CASSLGPPPGGSGNTIYF
DNA: TGTGCCAGCAGTTTAGGCCCCCCCCCAGGGGGTTCTGGAAACACCATATATTTT

D: .
V: TRBV19
length: 14
J: TRBJ1-6
size: .
CDR3: CASSDMELISPLHF
DNA: TGTGCCAGTAGCGATATGGAGCTGATTTCACCCCTCCACTTT

D: .
V: TRBV23-1
length: 10
J: TRBJ1-6
size: .
CDR3: CASPNATLHF
DNA: TGCGCCAGCCCTAATGCTACCCTCCACTTT

D: .
V: TRBV7-9
length: 16
J: TRBJ2-7
size: .
CDR3: CASSLVGGGSSYEQYF
DNA: TGTGCCAGCAGCTTAGTGGGGGGCGGGAGCTCCTACGAGCAGTACTTC

D: TRBD2
V: TRBV27
length: 15
J: TRBJ2-1
size: .
CDR3: CASGKSGSGVNEQFF
DNA: TGTGCCAGCGGCAAAAGCGGGAGTGGGGTCAATGAGCAGTTCTTC

D: .
V: TRBV6-5
length: 13
J: TRBJ2-2
size: .
CDR3: CASSLKETGELFF
DNA: TGTGCCAGTAGCCTTAAGGAGACCGGGGAGCTGTTTTTT

D: TRBD1
V: TRBV27
length: 15
J: TRBJ1-2
size: .
CDR3: CASSQRQGGIYGYTF
DNA: TGTGCCAGCAGCCAGAGACAGGGGGGGATCTATGGCTACACCTTC

D: .
V: TRBV13
length: 13
J: TRBJ2-7
size: .
CDR3: CASSSAYSGPRYF
DNA: TGTGCCAGCAGCTCGGCGTACAGTGGTCCAAGGTACTTC

D: TRBD1
V: TRBV27
length: 15
J: TRBJ2-1
size: .
CDR3: CASSVYRDRANEQFF
DNA: TGTGCCAGCAGTGTATACCGGGACAGGGCAAATGAGCAGTTCTTC

D: TRBD2
V: TRBV5-6
length: 16
J: TRBJ2-5
size: .
CDR3: CASSLKREGTQGTQYF
DNA: TGTGCCAGCAGCTTGAAGAGGGAGGGGACCCAAGGGACCCAGTACTTC

D: .
V: TRBV19
length: 16
J: TRBJ2-6
size: .
CDR3: CASSIQFGSGANVLTF
DNA: TGTGCCAGTAGTATACAATTCGGCTCTGGGGCCAACGTCCTGACTTTC

D: .
V: TRBV7-9
length: 12
J: TRBJ2-7
size: .
CDR3: CSSSADIYEQYF
DNA: TGTTCCAGCAGCGCGGACATTTACGAGCAGTACTTC

D: .
V: TRBV9
length: 15
J: TRBJ2-3
size: .
CDR3: CASSPPAVGTDTQYF
DNA: TGTGCCAGCAGCCCCCCGGCGGTCGGCACAGATACGCAGTATTTT

D: .
V: TRBV29-1
length: 10
J: TRBJ1-1
size: medium-sized
CDR3: CSDGDSEAFF
DNA: TGCAGTGACGGAGACTCCGAAGCTTTCTTT

D: .
V: TRBV28
length: 15
J: TRBJ1-2
size: .
CDR3: CASRIQGPQWYGYTF
DNA: TGTGCCAGCAGGATACAGGGCCCCCAGTGGTATGGCTACACCTTC

D: .
V: TRBV7-9
length: 12
J: TRBJ2-7
size: .
CDR3: CASTGQSYEQYF
DNA: TGTGCCAGCACCGGACAGTCCTACGAGCAGTACTTC

D: TRBD2
V: TRBV27
length: 19
J: TRBJ2-3
size: .
CDR3: CASSLRGTSSGGPVNTQYF
DNA: TGTGCCAGCAGTTTAAGGGGGACGAGTAGCGGGGGACCCGTGAATACGCAGTATTTT

D: TRBD1
V: TRBV18
length: 15
J: TRBJ1-4
size: .
CDR3: CASSPPRTGSEKLFF
DNA: TGTGCCAGCTCACCTCCAAGGACAGGGAGCGAAAAACTGTTTTTT

D: .
V: TRBV5-1
length: 17
J: TRBJ2-7
size: .
CDR3: CASSLGSEFGVSYEQYF
DNA: TGCGCCAGCAGCTTGGGGTCAGAGTTCGGAGTCTCCTACGAGCAGTACTTC

D: TRBD2
V: TRBV4-2
length: 16
J: TRBJ2-1
size: .
CDR3: CASSQELAGGFDEQFF
DNA: TGTGCCAGCAGCCAGGAACTAGCGGGAGGGTTCGATGAGCAGTTCTTC

D: TRBD2
V: TRBV5-4
length: 15
J: TRBJ2-1
size: .
CDR3: CASSNSGNPYNEQFF
DNA: TGTGCCAGCAGCAACAGCGGGAACCCTTACAATGAGCAGTTCTTC

D: TRBD2
V: TRBV28
length: 15
J: TRBJ2-1
size: .
CDR3: CASSSTGTSYLEQFF
DNA: TGTGCCAGCAGTTCCACCGGGACTAGTTATCTTGAGCAGTTCTTC

D: .
V: TRBV6-6
length: 15
J: TRBJ1-1
size: .
CDR3: CASSLLDFAGTEAFF
DNA: TGTGCCAGCAGCCTCCTGGATTTCGCGGGCACTGAAGCTTTCTTT

D: .
V: TRBV4-3
length: 15
J: TRBJ2-3
size: few
CDR3: CASSQDSSDTDTQYF
DNA: TGCGCCAGCAGCCAAGATTCCAGTGACACAGATACGCAGTATTTT

D: .
V: TRBV11-3
length: 14
J: TRBJ2-7
size: .
CDR3: CASSLAGLSYEQYF
DNA: TGTGCCAGCAGCTTGGCAGGGCTTTCCTACGAGCAGTACTTC

D: .
V: TRBV20-1
length: 11
J: TRBJ2-1
size: few
CDR3: CSATTVYEQFF
DNA: TGCAGTGCTACTACCGTTTATGAGCAGTTCTTC

D: TRBD1
V: TRBV27
length: 16
J: TRBJ2-1
size: few
CDR3: CASSLSSGGPYNEQFF
DNA: TGTGCCAGCAGTTTATCATCAGGGGGCCCCTACAATGAGCAGTTCTTC

D: TRBD2
V: TRBV6-6
length: 13
J: TRBJ2-1
size: .
CDR3: CASSLAGGGEQFF
DNA: TGTGCCAGCAGCCTAGCGGGAGGGGGTGAGCAGTTCTTC

D: .
V: TRBV5-1
length: 14
J: TRBJ2-6
size: .
CDR3: CASSQASGANVLTF
DNA: TGCGCCAGCAGCCAGGCCTCTGGGGCCAACGTCCTGACTTTC

D: .
V: TRBV7-2
length: 15
J: TRBJ2-5
size: once
CDR3: CASSLVRGEQETQYF
DNA: TGTGCCAGCAGCTTAGTACGGGGAGAACAAGAGACCCAGTACTTC

D: .
V: TRBV7-8
length: 13
J: TRBJ1-6
size: .
CDR3: CASRGQPNSPLHF
DNA: TGTGCCAGCCGAGGACAGCCTAATTCACCCCTCCACTTT

D: .
V: TRBV9
length: 14
J: TRBJ1-1
size: .
CDR3: CASSVEGVNTEAFF
DNA: TGTGCCAGCAGCGTAGAAGGGGTGAACACTGAAGCTTTCTTT

D: TRBD1
V: TRBV19
length: 13
J: TRBJ1-6
size: .
CDR3: CATRDRDNSPLHF
DNA: TGTGCCACCCGGGACAGAGATAATTCACCCCTCCACTTT

D: TRBD2
V: TRBV28
length: 16
J: TRBJ2-1
size: .
CDR3: CASSLWTGGPYNEQFF
DNA: TGTGCCAGCAGTTTATGGACGGGAGGGCCATACAATGAGCAGTTCTTC

D: TRBD2
V: TRBV28
length: 15
J: TRBJ2-7
size: .
CDR3: CASRHSGLGALEQYF
DNA: TGTGCCAGCAGACACTCGGGACTAGGGGCCTTGGAGCAGTACTTC

D: TRBD1
V: TRBV27
length: 16
J: TRBJ1-1
size: .
CDR3: CASSLLGQGGYTEAFF
DNA: TGTGCCAGCAGTTTATTGGGACAGGGGGGCTACACTGAAGCTTTCTTT

D: .
V: TRBV9
length: 15
J: TRBJ1-6
size: .
CDR3: CASSVSGFTGSPLHF
DNA: TGTGCCAGCAGCGTTTCAGGGTTCACGGGTTCACCCCTCCACTTT

D: .
V: TRBV6-1
length: 13
J: TRBJ2-7
size: once
CDR3: CASSEALGFEQYF
DNA: TGTGCCAGCAGTGAGGCTCTAGGTTTCGAGCAGTACTTC

D: .
V: TRBV19
length: 14
J: TRBJ1-1
size: .
CDR3: CASSPQGENTEAFF
DNA: TGTGCCAGTAGTCCACAGGGCGAGAACACTGAAGCTTTCTTT

D: .
V: TRBV5-1
length: 14
J: TRBJ1-4
size: .
CDR3: CASSSGTINEKLFF
DNA: TGCGCCAGCAGCTCGGGGACAATCAATGAAAAACTGTTTTTT

D: .
V: TRBV18
length: 13
J: TRBJ2-5
size: .
CDR3: CASSGHVQETQYF
DNA: TGTGCCAGCTCCGGACACGTACAAGAGACCCAGTACTTC

D: TRBD2
V: TRBV30
length: 18
J: TRBJ2-1
size: .
CDR3: CAWSFSTSGRPSYNEQFF
DNA: TGTGCCTGGAGTTTCTCGACTAGCGGGAGGCCTTCCTACAATGAGCAGTTCTTC

D: TRBD1
V: TRBV5-4
length: 15
J: TRBJ1-2
size: few
CDR3: CASSPDGTGNYGYTF
DNA: TGTGCCAGCAGCCCCGACGGGACAGGGAACTATGGCTACACCTTC

D: TRBD1
V: TRBV30
length: 15
J: TRBJ2-1
size: once
CDR3: CAYWYGTGGSSEQFF
DNA: TGTGCCTACTGGTATGGGACAGGGGGCTCGAGTGAGCAGTTCTTC

D: TRBD1
V: TRBV7-3
length: 14
J: TRBJ2-1
size: few
CDR3: CASSEGQGNNEQFF
DNA: TGTGCCAGCAGCGAGGGACAGGGTAATAATGAGCAGTTCTTC

D: .
V: TRBV18
length: 17
J: TRBJ2-6
size: .
CDR3: CASSPWQGQSGANVLTF
DNA: TGTGCCAGCTCACCATGGCAGGGACAATCTGGGGCCAACGTCCTGACTTTC